These 26 T cell receptor beta chains share one sample of origin, sequenced in a study of blood T cell repertoires in COVID-19. Libraries were prepared by immunoSEQ multiplex PCR; TCRdb keeps only in-frame clonotypes and omits some of them. The top ten clones hold almost 3% of a sample with approximately 350,000 clones, about 88% of them seen once. The sequencing input was PBMCs or T cells enriched from blood (not recorded which). Receptor source: a woman in her 30s who had recovered from COVID-19.

The V call is TRBV21-1, the J call TRBJ2-7; TRBD2 was called by the table and not checked on the DNA. TRBV21-1 is a pseudogene locus. The CDR3 has 15 amino acids. The CDR3 loop reads CASSKQSRDSYEQYF. The CDR3 nucleotides are TGTGCCAGCAGCAAGCAGTCCCGGGATTCCTACGAGCAGTACTTC.

The rearrangement links TRBV9 to TRBJ2-3; the D gene is possibly TRBD2 (6 bases). The V gene lost 4 bases and the J gene lost 6 bases, with 15 bases spanning the gap. CDR3 length equals 14 residues. Germline values: CDR1 SGDLS, CDR2 YYNGEE. This CDR3 reads CASSLGLQWDTQYF. DNA of the CDR3: TGTGCCAGCAGCCTGGGACTGCAGTGGGATACGCAGTATTTT.

The chain has TRBV12-5 and TRBJ1-2; 7 bases agree with TRBD1. The CDR3 extends over 15 amino acids. The J segment lost 0 bases and the V segment lost 1 base, leaving 2 bases of the junction unmatched. The germline gives CDR1 LGHNT, CDR2 FRNRAP. CDR3 DNA sequence: TGTGCTAGTGGTTTGGCTCAGGGGGCTAACTATGGCTACACCTTC. This translates into CASGLAQGANYGYTF.

This clone was counted only a few times. The CDR3 region is CASSLGFGRGASDTQYF. In nucleotides, the CDR3 is TGTGCCAGCAGTTTAGGGTTTGGGAGGGGCGCCTCAGATACGCAGTATTTT. The V and J genes are TRBV27 and TRBJ2-3; 7 bases map to TRBD2. Germline V gene lookup returns CDR1 MNHEY and CDR2 SMNVEV (reference sequence). The CDR3 is 17 amino acids. After removal of 2 bases from V and 4 bases from J, the junction contained 12 bases not matched to a gene.

The CDR3 protein is CASSGAGGYGANVLTF. The CDR3 DNA is TGTGCCAGCAGTGGGGCGGGAGGCTATGGGGCCAACGTCCTGACTTTC. The chain couples TRBV2 to TRBJ2-6; 8 nucleotides match TRBD2. Unmatched junction bases numbered 5, after V lost 4 bases and J lost 3 bases. CDR1 is SNHLY, CDR2 FYNNEI, per germline. This CDR3 has 16 amino acids.

The rearrangement joins TRBV5-1 to TRBJ1-2, with a weak D call TRBD1 (5 bases). Trimming shortened V by 3 bases and J by 10 bases, and 16 bases separated the two germline ends. The CDR3 is 13 residues long. Germline V gene sequence: CDR1 SGHRS, CDR2 YFSETQ. The CDR3 loop reads CASSWAGTDIYTF. The CDR3 DNA is TGCGCCAGCAGCTGGGCCGGGACTGACATCTACACCTTC.

The chain recombines TRBV6-1 with TRBJ2-7, with D uncertain. The CDR3 is 15 amino acids. The V gene's germline CDR1 is MNHNS and CDR2 SASEGT. Trimming left V 2 bases short and J 0 bases short, with 11 bases between. Here the CDR3 reads CASSELSASSYEQYF. CDR3 bases: TGTGCCAGCAGTGAACTGTCAGCGTCCTCCTACGAGCAGTACTTC.

DNA of the CDR3: TGCGCCAGCAGCATAGGACTAGCAGCCCAAGAGACCCAGTACTTC. Amino acids: CASSIGLAAQETQYF. This chain links TRBV5-1 with TRBJ2-5, with 8 bases lining up with TRBD2. The CDR3 runs to 15 residues. The trim removed 4 bases at V and 1 base at J, leaving 6 bases unmatched. In germline, CDR1 is SGHRS, CDR2 YFSETQ.

The chain recombines TRBV11-3 with TRBJ2-5; D is ambiguous. The CDR3 runs 13 residues. The V end was cut by 5 bases, the J end by 1 base, with 8 bases between. The V gene's germline CDR1 is SGHNT and CDR2 YENEEA. CDR3 amino acids: CASSPGTQETQYF. As DNA, the CDR3 is TGTGCCAGCAGCCCAGGAACCCAAGAGACCCAGTACTTC.

V is TRBV28 and J is TRBJ2-2; D possibly corresponds to TRBD1 (5 bases). Germline assignment: CDR1 MDHEN and CDR2 SYDVKM. The CDR3 has 15 amino acids. The V gene lost 1 base and the J gene lost 6 bases, with 12 bases spanning the gap. For the CDR3, the DNA is TGTGCCAGCAGTTTATTAGGGGTGGATTCCGGGGAGCTGTTTTTT. It encodes CASSLLGVDSGELFF.

V gene TRBV19 combines with J gene TRBJ1-2, with 10 positions matching TRBD1. The CDR3 has 15 residues. Trimming at V came to 3 bases and at J to 9 bases, leaving 10 bases not matched to a gene. CDR1 is LNHDA, CDR2 SQIVND, per germline (reference sequence). CDR3 bases: TGTGCCAGTAGTATCCGCCTGACAGGGGGCAATAGCTACACCTTC. Protein sequence: CASSIRLTGGNSYTF.

This chain connects TRBV7-2 to TRBJ2-7; 9 bases are a match to TRBD1. This CDR3 comprises 15 residues. V was pared by 3 bases and J by 2 bases, with 5 bases of the junction left unmatched. In germline, CDR1 is SGHTA, CDR2 FQGNSA. This chain's CDR3 is CASSFRDRATYEQYF. CDR3 nucleotides: TGTGCCAGCAGCTTCCGGGACAGGGCTACCTACGAGCAGTACTTC.

The V call is TRBV5-4, the J call TRBJ1-2; D unclear. Germline assignment: CDR1 SGHNT and CDR2 YYREEE (reference sequence). The length of the CDR3 is 14 residues. V was clipped by 0 bases and J by 0 bases, with 6 bases between them. This CDR3 reads CASSLGQANYGYTF. The DNA of the CDR3 is TGTGCCAGCAGCTTGGGACAAGCTAACTATGGCTACACCTTC.

The chain combines TRBV6-5 with TRBJ2-1; the match to TRBD1 covers 7 bases. Germline assignment: CDR1 MNHEY and CDR2 SVGAGI. V was pared by 8 bases and J by 5 bases, with 12 bases of the junction left unmatched. There are 15 residues in the CDR3. The CDR3 region has the DNA TGTGCCAGCCACCGTACCGGACAGGAAGACAATGAGCAGTTCTTC. This sequence encodes CASHRTGQEDNEQFF.

The gene calls are TRBV2 and TRBJ1-5; D is possibly TRBD1 (6 bases). The length of the CDR3 is 14 residues. CDR1 and CDR2 (germline): SNHLY, FYNNEI. V shed 5 bases and J shed 0 bases, with 8 bases lying between them. CDR3 coding DNA: TGTGCCAGCAGTCGGACAGCTAGCAATCAGCCCCAGCATTTT. Translating it yields CASSRTASNQPQHF.

The chain has TRBV10-1 and TRBJ2-7; 8 bases fit TRBD1. V shed 0 bases and J 1 base; nucleotides not matched to a gene: 8. Germline assignment: CDR1 WNHNN and CDR2 SYGVQD (reference sequence). The CDR3 spans 17 residues. CDR3 region: CASSESISTGGSYEQYF. In DNA, the CDR3 is TGCGCCAGCAGTGAGTCGATAAGTACAGGGGGTTCCTACGAGCAGTACTTC.

CDR3 protein: CASSNHGTVYNSPLHF. The CDR3 DNA follows: TGTGCCAGCAGCAACCACGGGACAGTTTATAATTCACCCCTCCACTTT. V gene TRBV28 combines with J gene TRBJ1-6; 7 nucleotides match TRBD1. V lost 6 bases and J lost 4; bases outside the gene matches: 9. The CDR3 length is 16 residues. The germline V gene has CDR1 MDHEN and CDR2 SYDVKM.

The chain is built from TRBV6-1 and TRBJ1-1; a weak D match, TRBD1 (6 bases). This CDR3 spans 16 amino acids. The V gene lost 3 bases and the J gene lost 0 bases, with 14 bases spanning the gap. The germline V gene has CDR1 MNHNS and CDR2 SASEGT. CDR3 coding DNA: TGTGCCAGCAGTGATCGGGGGGCCCTTATGAACACTGAAGCTTTCTTT. Amino acids: CASSDRGALMNTEAFF.

Remarks on this clone: Other nucleotide sequences from this sample produce the same CDR3. CDR3 nucleotides: TGTGCCAGCAGCCCCGGGGGGAATGAGCAGTTCTTC. This codes for CASSPGGNEQFF. The chain employs TRBV2 and TRBJ2-1, with 7 nucleotides matching TRBD2. V lost 6 bases and J lost 7; bases outside the gene matches: 3. The CDR3 extends over 12 amino acids. CDR1 is SNHLY, CDR2 FYNNEI, per germline.

This clone was seen more than once but under ten times. This chain connects TRBV6-5 to TRBJ2-7; no reliable D call. The CDR3 has 14 residues. CDR1 MNHEY and CDR2 SVGAGI come from the germline V gene. The ends were cut back, 6 bases at V and 2 bases at J, with 14 bases in the middle. The CDR3 DNA follows: TGTGCCAGCAGCCGGTCAGGTCCTACCTACGAGCAGTACTTC. Translated, it gives CASSRSGPTYEQYF.

V is TRBV5-1 and J is TRBJ2-7, with TRBD1 identical over 7 bases. Losses at the gene ends were 3 bases for V and 5 bases for J; bases not matched to a gene: 2. Germline V gives CDR1 SGHRS, CDR2 YFSETQ. The CDR3 loop spans 12 amino acids. CDR3 DNA: TGCGCCAGCAGCTCAGACAGGGACGAGCAGTACTTC. It encodes CASSSDRDEQYF. The whole variable domain, remainder taken from reference TRBV5-1 and TRBJ2-7, is KAGVTQTPRYLIKTRGQQVTLSCSPISGHRSVSWYQQTPGQGLQFLFEYFSETQRNKGNFPGRFSGRQFSNSRSEMNVSTLELGDSALYLCASSSDRDEQYFGPGTRLTVT.

The chain is built from TRBV7-9 and TRBJ1-1, with D tentatively TRBD1 (6 bases). The CDR3 has 15 amino acids. The V gene's germline CDR1 is SEHNR and CDR2 FQNEAQ (reference sequence). V lost 5 bases, J lost 5 bases, and 18 bases lay in between. The CDR3 nucleotides are TGTGCCAGCAGCCAAAAGAAGGGGGAGGGTACTGAAGCTTTCTTT. Translation: CASSQKKGEGTEAFF. Together with reference TRBV7-9 and TRBJ1-1, the CDR3 gives the full variable domain: DTGVSQNPRHKITKRGQNVTFRCDPISEHNRLYWYRQTLGQGPEFLTYFQNEAQLEKSRLLSDRFSAERPKGSFSTLEIQRTEQGDSAMYLCASSQKKGEGTEAFFGQGTRLTVV.

The chain couples TRBV30 to TRBJ1-2; TRBD1 is a possible D gene (5 bases). V gave up 3 bases and J gave up 3 bases, with 14 bases separating them. This CDR3 is 14 amino acids long. CDR1 and CDR2 from the germline V gene are GTSNPN and SVGIG (reference sequence). The DNA of the CDR3 is TGTGCCTGGAGCTCCAGGGCAGGCGACTATGGCTACACCTTC. Protein sequence: CAWSSRAGDYGYTF. Supplemented by reference TRBV30 and TRBJ1-2, the full variable domain reads SQTIHQWPATLVQPVGSPLSLECTVEGTSNPNLYWYRQAAGRGLQLLFYSVGIGQISSEVPQNLSASRPQDRQFILSSKKLLLSDSGFYLCAWSSRAGDYGYTFGSGTRLTVV.

The CDR3 DNA follows: TGTGCCAGCAGCTTGTATCTGGCTAGCGGACCCTACGAGCAGTACTTC. Its translation is CASSLYLASGPYEQYF. V is TRBV5-6 and J is TRBJ2-7, with 7 nucleotides matching TRBD2. Germline values: CDR1 SGHDT, CDR2 YYEEEE. CDR3 length: 16 residues. The J segment lost 2 bases and the V segment lost 1 base, leaving 9 bases of the junction unmatched.

The gene calls are TRBV3-1 (or the pseudogene TRBV3-2) and TRBJ1-1, with 7 bases that match TRBD1. The germline CDR1 and CDR2 sequences are LGHDT and YNNKEL (reference sequence). The J segment lost 7 bases and the V segment lost 5 bases, leaving 7 bases of the junction unmatched. The CDR3 runs 13 residues. The DNA for the CDR3 is TGTGCCAGCAGCTATACAGGGGATGGTGAAGCTTTCTTT. Protein sequence: CASSYTGDGEAFF.

The rearrangement links TRBV2 to TRBJ2-7; 10 bases fit TRBD2. The V and J ends lost 11 bases and 5 bases, in that order; junction bases with no gene match: 3. This CDR3 comprises 11 residues. Per the germline V gene, CDR1 is SNHLY and CDR2 is FYNNEI. The CDR3 bases are TGTGCCTGCGGACTAGCGGACGAGCAGTACTTC. The encoded protein is CACGLADEQYF.